These 10 T cell receptor beta chains came from one sample sequenced in a study of blood T cell repertoires in COVID-19. Libraries were prepared by immunoSEQ multiplex PCR; TCRdb keeps only in-frame clonotypes and omits some of them. The data hold about 230,000 clones, with 65% to 90% observed a single time. Material for sequencing was peripheral blood. The source is a man over 45 with COVID-19, enrolled during active disease.

V gene TRBV28 combines with J gene TRBJ2-7; 9 positions agree with TRBD1. The CDR3 covers 12 residues. V shed 8 bases and J 6 bases; nucleotides not matched to a gene: 5. Germline CDR1 reads MDHEN; CDR2 reads SYDVKM. CDR3 coding DNA: TGTGCCAGCGGACAGGGGCTGGCCGAGCAGTACTTC. This codes for CASGQGLAEQYF.

The V and J genes are TRBV6-6 and TRBJ2-1; no clear D gene. Trimming shortened V by 6 bases and J by 1 base, and 10 bases separated the two germline ends. The CDR3 consists of 14 residues. In germline, CDR1 is MNHNY, CDR2 SVGAGI (reference sequence). The CDR3 loop is CASRPDLSYNEQFF. The DNA for the CDR3 is TGTGCCAGCAGGCCTGACTTATCCTACAATGAGCAGTTCTTC.

The rearrangement joins TRBV27 to TRBJ2-1; 8 nucleotides match TRBD2. With V trimmed by 2 bases and J by 7 bases, 16 bases remained unmatched. The V gene's germline CDR1 is MNHEY and CDR2 SMNVEV (reference sequence). The CDR3 runs 18 residues. The CDR3 DNA follows: TGTGCCAGCAGTTTAATGTCCCCCGGGTTAGCGGGGAGGAATGAGCAGTTCTTC. Its protein is CASSLMSPGLAGRNEQFF.

This sequence joins TRBV5-1 and TRBJ1-1; D is ambiguous. The V and J ends lost 0 bases and 0 bases respectively, with 6 bases between them. The CDR3 is 14 amino acids. Germline V gene lookup returns CDR1 SGHRS and CDR2 YFSETQ. The chain's CDR3 is CASSLGSLNTEAFF. The DNA for the CDR3 is TGCGCCAGCAGCTTGGGGAGTCTGAACACTGAAGCTTTCTTT.

The V call is TRBV29-1, the J call TRBJ2-7; TRBD1 matches 8 bases. The CDR3 has 14 amino acids. CDR1 SQVTM and CDR2 ANQGSEA come from the germline V gene. After removal of 1 base from V and 5 bases from J, the junction contained 7 bases not matched to a gene. The chain's CDR3 is CSVEGTGLFNEQYF. The DNA of the CDR3 is TGCAGCGTTGAAGGGACAGGGTTATTCAACGAGCAGTACTTC.

The chain links TRBV7-2 to TRBJ2-1, with 7 bases lining up with TRBD2. Germline lookup yields CDR1 SGHTA and CDR2 FQGNSA. V lost 5 bases to trimming and J lost 4 bases; unmatched junction nucleotides: 8. The CDR3 runs 15 residues. CDR3 in amino acids: CASSVTGLQYNEQFF. As DNA, the CDR3 is TGTGCCAGCAGCGTCACGGGACTACAATACAATGAGCAGTTCTTC.

The chain recombines TRBV6-5 with TRBJ2-5; TRBD1 matches 7 bases. This CDR3 is 13 amino acids long. Germline V gives CDR1 MNHEY, CDR2 SVGAGI. The J segment lost 1 base and the V segment lost 4 bases, leaving 0 bases of the junction unmatched. DNA of the CDR3: TGTGCCAGCAGTTGGGACAGCCAAGAGACCCAGTACTTC. Translation: CASSWDSQETQYF.

The chain joins TRBV3-1 (or the pseudogene TRBV3-2) to TRBJ1-1; 7 bases line up with TRBD1. CDR1 and CDR2 (germline): LGHDT, YNNKEL (reference sequence). The CDR3 length is 15 residues. The ends lost 4 bases at V and 1 base at J; junction bases unmatched: 6. CDR3 in DNA: TGTGCCAGCAGCCTAGCCGGGACAGAGAACACTGAAGCTTTCTTT. This codes for CASSLAGTENTEAFF.

The chain recombines TRBV11-3 with TRBJ2-2; 8 positions match TRBD2. This CDR3 has 15 residues. The V segment lost 4 bases and the J segment 7 bases; nucleotides outside the gene matches: 8. Per the germline V gene, CDR1 is SGHNT and CDR2 is YENEEA. CDR3 sequence: CASSSTAGGGGELFF. CDR3 sequence (DNA): TGTGCCAGCAGCTCCACGGCGGGGGGAGGCGGGGAGCTGTTTTTT.

The J gene is TRBJ2-2, the V gene TRBV7-9; the match to TRBD1 covers 9 bases. J gave up 6 bases and V 4 bases, and 12 bases lay outside the gene matches. In germline, CDR1 is SEHNR, CDR2 FQNEAQ (reference sequence). The CDR3 is made up of 17 amino acids. In DNA, the CDR3 is TGTGCCAGCAGCTCAGCGGCACAGGGGGCTATCTCCGGGGAGCTGTTTTTT. Residues: CASSSAAQGAISGELFF.